This is a list of T cell receptor beta chains from one sample in a study of cytotoxic CD8 clonotypes in ibrutinib-treated CLL. TCRdb's table, derived via immunoSEQ multiplex PCR, lists solely in-frame clones and lacks some. The sample shows some 130,000 clones, about 78% of them seen only once. The sequences come from PBMCs, collected after 24 months of ibrutinib treatment. Source of these receptors: a human donor with chronic lymphocytic leukemia. CDR3s include the opening cysteine and the closing phenylalanine or tryptophan. A D gene is named only where the DNA matches it firmly. Expanded clones are given a class, and other clones once, few, many or no size at all.

j_call v_call d_call clone_size cdr3_length cdr3_aa cdr3_nt
TRBJ2-3 TRBV5-8 NA NA 13 CASSLSWVDTQYF TGTGCCAGCAGCTTGTCTTGGGTAGATACGCAGTATTTT
TRBJ2-2 TRBV2 NA NA 11 CASSDVGELFF TGTGCCAGCAGTGATGTGGGGGAGCTGTTTTTT
TRBJ1-4 TRBV6-1 TRBD1 NA 14 CASSADRGGGQLFF TGTGCCAGCAGTGCCGACAGGGGAGGTGGGCAACTGTTTTTT
TRBJ1-2 TRBV7-9 NA NA 13 CASSLLGQGGYTF TGTGCCAGCAGCTTACTGGGGCAGGGTGGCTACACCTTC
TRBJ2-1 TRBV7-3 TRBD2 few 14 CASSWTSGAYEQFF TGTGCCAGCAGCTGGACTAGCGGGGCCTATGAGCAGTTCTTC
TRBJ2-7 TRBV21-1 NA NA 17 CASSKFLGTKSSYEQYF TGTGCCAGCAGCAAATTTTTGGGCACCAAGAGCTCCTACGAGCAGTACTTC
TRBJ2-2 TRBV9 NA NA 15 CASSPPGPNTGELFF TGTGCCAGCAGCCCACCGGGACCCAACACCGGGGAGCTGTTTTTT
TRBJ1-3 TRBV7-2 NA NA 16 CASSLAPGLSGNTIYF TGTGCCAGCAGCTTAGCTCCTGGTCTCTCTGGAAACACCATATATTTT
TRBJ2-2 TRBV9 NA NA 13 CASSSQGSGELFF TGTGCCAGCAGCTCTCAGGGCTCCGGGGAGCTGTTTTTT
TRBJ1-2 TRBV19 NA NA 13 CASSRDINYGYTF TGTGCCAGTAGTAGGGACATAAACTATGGCTACACCTTC
TRBJ2-7 TRBV4-2 NA once 14 CASSQELGPYEQYF TGTGCCAGCAGCCAAGAGTTGGGCCCCTACGAGCAGTACTTC
TRBJ2-5 TRBV7-3 TRBD2 NA 13 CASSRLAGETQYF TGTGCCAGCTCGCGACTAGCTGGCGAGACCCAGTACTTC
TRBJ2-6 TRBV19 TRBD1 once 17 CASTGGQSFSGANVLTF TGTGCCAGTACAGGGGGCCAAAGCTTCTCTGGGGCCAACGTCCTGACTTTC
TRBJ1-1 TRBV5-4 TRBD1 few 12 CASSFGDRGAFF TGTGCCAGCAGCTTCGGGGACAGGGGTGCTTTCTTT
TRBJ1-5 TRBV6-1 NA NA 15 CASSPDRIRNQPQHF TGTGCCAGCAGCCCCGACAGAATTCGCAATCAGCCCCAGCATTTT
TRBJ1-2 TRBV7-2 NA NA 15 CASSLGVGSNYGYTF TGTGCCAGCAGCTTAGGGGTGGGCAGTAACTATGGCTACACCTTC
TRBJ2-7 TRBV27 NA NA 13 CASSFSGAYEQYF TGTGCCAGCAGTTTCTCGGGGGCCTACGAGCAGTACTTC